This entry describes one T cell receptor (beta chain). At one of its ends the junction is not consistent with the germline gene, which may arise from a read error. This record comes from a study of blood T cell repertoires in COVID-19. Study details: PBMCs, B-cell-depleted T cells, or T cells were the source of the cDNA or gDNA that made up the material.

Sequencing used immunoSEQ multiplex PCR; TCRdb keeps in-frame clones, though not all of them. The sample yields around 260,000 clones, about 85% seen once. The source is a man aged 60-69 years with acute or convalescent COVID-19. The source material was peripheral blood.

CDR3 in amino acids: CASSIAGGGTDTQYF. In nucleotides, the CDR3 is TGTGCCAGCAGCATAGCGGGAGGGGGTACAGATACGCAGTATTTT. V is TRBV7-9 and J is TRBJ2-3; 11 bases fit TRBD2. The CDR3 loop spans 15 amino acids. Germline V gives CDR1 SEHNR, CDR2 FQNEAQ (reference sequence).